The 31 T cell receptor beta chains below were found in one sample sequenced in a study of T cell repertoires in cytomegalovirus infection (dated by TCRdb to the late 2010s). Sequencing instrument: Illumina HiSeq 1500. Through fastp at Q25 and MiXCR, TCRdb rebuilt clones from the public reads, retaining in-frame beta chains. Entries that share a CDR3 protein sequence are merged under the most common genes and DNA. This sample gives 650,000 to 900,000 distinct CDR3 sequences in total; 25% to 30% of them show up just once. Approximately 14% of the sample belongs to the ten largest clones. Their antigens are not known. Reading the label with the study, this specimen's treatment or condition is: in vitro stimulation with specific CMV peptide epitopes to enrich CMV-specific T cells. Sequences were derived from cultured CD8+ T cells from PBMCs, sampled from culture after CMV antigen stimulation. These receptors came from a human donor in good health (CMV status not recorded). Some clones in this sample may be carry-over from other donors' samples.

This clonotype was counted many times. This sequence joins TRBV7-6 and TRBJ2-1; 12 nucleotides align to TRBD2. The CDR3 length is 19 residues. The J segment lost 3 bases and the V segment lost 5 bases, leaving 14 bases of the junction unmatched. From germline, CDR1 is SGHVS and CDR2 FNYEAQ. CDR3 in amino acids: CASSHTTSGGVNGYNEQFF. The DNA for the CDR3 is TGTGCCAGCAGCCATACGACTAGCGGGGGCGTTAACGGCTACAATGAGCAGTTCTTC.

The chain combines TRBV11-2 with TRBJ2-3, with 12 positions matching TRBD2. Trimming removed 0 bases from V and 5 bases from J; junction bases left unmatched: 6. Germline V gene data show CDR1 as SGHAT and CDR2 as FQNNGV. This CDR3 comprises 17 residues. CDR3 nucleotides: TGTGCCAGCAGCTTAGACGTACTAGCGGGGGGCAGAGATACGCAGTATTTT. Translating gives CASSLDVLAGGRDTQYF.

CDR3 residues: CASSSPGDAYEQYF. CDR3 coding DNA: TGTGCCAGCAGCTCCCCGGGAGATGCCTACGAGCAGTACTTC. This chain uses TRBV7-6 with TRBJ2-7, with D possibly being TRBD2 (6 bases). Looked up from germline, CDR1 is SGHVS and CDR2 is FNYEAQ. The CDR3 contains 14 residues. V was clipped by 4 bases and J by 2 bases, with 12 bases between them.

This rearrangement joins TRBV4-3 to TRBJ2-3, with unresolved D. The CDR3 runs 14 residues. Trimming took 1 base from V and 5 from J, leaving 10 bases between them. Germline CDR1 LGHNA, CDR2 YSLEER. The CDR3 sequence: CASSQAPPGDTQYF. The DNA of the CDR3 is TGCGCCAGCAGCCAAGCCCCTCCGGGAGATACGCAGTATTTT.

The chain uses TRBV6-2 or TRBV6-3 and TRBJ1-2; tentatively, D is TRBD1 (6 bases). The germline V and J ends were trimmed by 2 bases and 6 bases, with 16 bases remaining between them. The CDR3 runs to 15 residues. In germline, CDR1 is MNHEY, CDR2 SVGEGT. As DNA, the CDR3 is TGTGCCAGCAGTTACGGCCAGGGGCCGCGGGATGGCTACACCTTC. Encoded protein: CASSYGQGPRDGYTF.

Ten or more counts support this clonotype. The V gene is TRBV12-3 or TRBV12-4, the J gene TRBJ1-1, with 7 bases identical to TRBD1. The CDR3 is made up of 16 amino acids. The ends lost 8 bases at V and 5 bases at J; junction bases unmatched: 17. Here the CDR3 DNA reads TGTGCCAGCGTAGACGGCGACACAGGGGCGGGAACTGAAGCTTTCTTT. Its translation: CASVDGDTGAGTEAFF.

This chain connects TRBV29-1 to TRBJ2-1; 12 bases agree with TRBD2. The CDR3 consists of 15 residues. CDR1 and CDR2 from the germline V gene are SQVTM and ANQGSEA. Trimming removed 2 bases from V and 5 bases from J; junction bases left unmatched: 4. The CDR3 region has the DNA TGCAGCGTTGAACTAGCGGGGGGGCCTGACAATGAGCAGTTCTTC. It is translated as CSVELAGGPDNEQFF.

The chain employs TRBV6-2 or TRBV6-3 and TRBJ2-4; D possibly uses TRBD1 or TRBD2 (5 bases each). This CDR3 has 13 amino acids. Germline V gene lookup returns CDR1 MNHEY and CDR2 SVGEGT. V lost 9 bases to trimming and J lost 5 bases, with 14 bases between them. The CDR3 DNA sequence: TGTGCCAGTGGAAGGGGAGACGAAAACATTCAGTACTTC. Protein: CASGRGDENIQYF.

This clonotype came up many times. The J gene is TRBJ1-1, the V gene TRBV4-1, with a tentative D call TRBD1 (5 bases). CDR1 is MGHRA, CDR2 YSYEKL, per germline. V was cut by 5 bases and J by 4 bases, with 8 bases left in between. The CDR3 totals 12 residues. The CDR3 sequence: CASSAGPTEAFF. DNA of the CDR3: TGCGCCAGCAGCGCAGGGCCCACTGAAGCTTTCTTT.

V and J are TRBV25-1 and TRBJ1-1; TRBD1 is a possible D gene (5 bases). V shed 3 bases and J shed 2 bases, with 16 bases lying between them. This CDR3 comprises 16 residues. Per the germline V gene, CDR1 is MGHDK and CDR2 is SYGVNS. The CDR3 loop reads CASSDWGSGLNTEAFF. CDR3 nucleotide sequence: TGTGCCAGCAGTGATTGGGGGTCAGGCCTAAACACTGAAGCTTTCTTT.

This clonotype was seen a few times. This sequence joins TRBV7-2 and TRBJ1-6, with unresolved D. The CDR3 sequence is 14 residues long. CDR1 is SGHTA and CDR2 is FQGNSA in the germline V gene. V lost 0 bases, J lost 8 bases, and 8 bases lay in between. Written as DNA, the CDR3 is TGTGCCAGCAGCTTAGCGTGGACCTATTCACCCCTCCACTTT. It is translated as CASSLAWTYSPLHF.

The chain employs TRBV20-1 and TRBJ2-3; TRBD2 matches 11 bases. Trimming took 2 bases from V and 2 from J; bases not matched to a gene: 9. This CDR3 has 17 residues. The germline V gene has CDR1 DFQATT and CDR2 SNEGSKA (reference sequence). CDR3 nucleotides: TGCAGTGCTAGATCCCCACTAGCGGGGGTGGACACAGATACGCAGTATTTT. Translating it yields CSARSPLAGVDTDTQYF.

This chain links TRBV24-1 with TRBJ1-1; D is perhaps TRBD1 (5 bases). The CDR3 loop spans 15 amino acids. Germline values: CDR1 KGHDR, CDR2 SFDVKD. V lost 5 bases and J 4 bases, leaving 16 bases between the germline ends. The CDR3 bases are TGTGCCACCAGTGTTGGTGCCCAGGGCGTCACTGAAGCTTTCTTT. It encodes CATSVGAQGVTEAFF.

In nucleotides, the CDR3 is TGTGCCAGCAGCCCCGACCGGGACAGGGGGGCCCCCGAGCAGTACTTC. This encodes CASSPDRDRGAPEQYF. V gene TRBV7-9 combines with J gene TRBJ2-7, with 11 nucleotides matching TRBD1. CDR1 and CDR2 from the germline V gene are SEHNR and FQNEAQ (reference sequence). The ends lost 5 bases at V and 6 bases at J; junction bases unmatched: 12. The CDR3 has 16 residues. Using reference TRBV7-9 and TRBJ2-7 for the parts outside the CDR3, the full variable domain is DTGVSQNPRHKITKRGQNVTFRCDPISEHNRLYWYRQTLGQGPEFLTYFQNEAQLEKSRLLSDRFSAERPKGSFSTLEIQRTEQGDSAMYLCASSPDRDRGAPEQYFGPGTRLTVT.

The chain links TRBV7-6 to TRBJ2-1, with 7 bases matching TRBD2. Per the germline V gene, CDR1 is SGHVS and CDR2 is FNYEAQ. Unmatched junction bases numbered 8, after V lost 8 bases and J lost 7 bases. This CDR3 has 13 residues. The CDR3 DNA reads TGTGCCAGCGGGGCTAGCGGTTTTAATGAGCAGTTCTTC. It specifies CASGASGFNEQFF.

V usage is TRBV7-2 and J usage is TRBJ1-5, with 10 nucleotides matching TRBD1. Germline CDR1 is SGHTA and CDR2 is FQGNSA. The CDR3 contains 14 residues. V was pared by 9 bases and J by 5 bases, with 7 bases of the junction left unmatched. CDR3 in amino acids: CARGGQGSHQPQHF. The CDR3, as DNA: TGTGCCAGAGGGGGACAGGGGAGCCATCAGCCCCAGCATTTT. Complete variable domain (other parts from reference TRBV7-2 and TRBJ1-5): GAGVSQSPSNKVTEKGKDVELRCDPISGHTALYWYRQSLGQGLEFLIYFQGNSAPDKSGLPSDRFSAERTGGSVSTLTIQRTQQEDSAVYLCARGGQGSHQPQHFGDGTRLSIL.

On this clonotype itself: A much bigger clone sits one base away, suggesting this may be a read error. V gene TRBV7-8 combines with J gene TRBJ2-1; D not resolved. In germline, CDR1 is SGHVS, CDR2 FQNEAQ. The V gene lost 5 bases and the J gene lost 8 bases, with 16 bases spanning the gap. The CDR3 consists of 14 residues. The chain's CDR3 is CASSTWRPADEQFF. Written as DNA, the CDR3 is TGTGCCAGCAGCACCTGGAGACCTGCCGATGAGCAGTTCTTC. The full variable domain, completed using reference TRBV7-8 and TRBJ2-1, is GAGVSQSPRYKVAKRGQDVALRCDPISGHVSLFWYQQALGQGPEFLTYFQNEAQLDKSGLPSDRFFAERPEGSVSTLKIQRTQQEDSAVYLCASSTWRPADEQFFGPGTRLTVL.

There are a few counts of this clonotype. The CDR3 region is CASRDTNEKLFF. CDR3 DNA sequence: TGTGCCAGCAGGGACACTAATGAAAAACTGTTTTTT. The chain couples TRBV6-2 or TRBV6-3 to TRBJ1-4; the D is unclear. V was trimmed by 6 bases and J by 2 bases, leaving 4 bases between them. Germline V gene data show CDR1 as MNHEY and CDR2 as SVGEGT. The CDR3 covers 12 residues.

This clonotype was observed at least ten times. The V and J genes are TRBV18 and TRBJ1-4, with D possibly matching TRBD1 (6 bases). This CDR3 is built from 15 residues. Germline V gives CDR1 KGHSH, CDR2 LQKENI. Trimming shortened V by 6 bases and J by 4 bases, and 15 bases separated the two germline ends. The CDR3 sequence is CASSLKDSYNEKLFF. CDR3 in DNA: TGTGCCAGCTCGCTAAAGGACAGCTATAATGAAAAACTGTTTTTT.

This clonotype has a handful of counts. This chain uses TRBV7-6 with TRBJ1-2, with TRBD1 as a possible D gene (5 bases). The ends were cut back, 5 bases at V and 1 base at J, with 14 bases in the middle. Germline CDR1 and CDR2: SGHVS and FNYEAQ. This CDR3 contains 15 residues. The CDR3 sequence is CASSEGGRDNYGYTF. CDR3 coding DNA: TGTGCCAGCAGCGAAGGTGGCAGGGATAACTATGGCTACACCTTC.

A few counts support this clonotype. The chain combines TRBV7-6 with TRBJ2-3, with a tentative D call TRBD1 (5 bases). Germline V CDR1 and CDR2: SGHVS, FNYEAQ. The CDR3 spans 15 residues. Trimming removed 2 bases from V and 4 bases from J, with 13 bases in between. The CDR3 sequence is CASSLSGQGADTQYF. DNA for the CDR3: TGTGCCAGCAGCTTATCTGGGCAGGGCGCAGATACGCAGTATTTT.

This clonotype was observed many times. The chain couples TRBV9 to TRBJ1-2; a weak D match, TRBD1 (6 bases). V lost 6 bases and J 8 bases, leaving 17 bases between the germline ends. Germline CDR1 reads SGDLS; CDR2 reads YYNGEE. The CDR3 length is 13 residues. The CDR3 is CASTPGNQGGYTF. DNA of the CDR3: TGTGCCAGCACCCCGGGAAACCAGGGGGGCTACACCTTC.

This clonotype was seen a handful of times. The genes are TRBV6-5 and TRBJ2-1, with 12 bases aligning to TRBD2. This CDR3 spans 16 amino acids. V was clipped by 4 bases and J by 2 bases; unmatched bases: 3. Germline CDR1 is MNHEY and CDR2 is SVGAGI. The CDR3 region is CASSSWTSGTYNEQFF. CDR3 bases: TGTGCCAGCAGTTCATGGACTAGCGGGACCTACAATGAGCAGTTCTTC.

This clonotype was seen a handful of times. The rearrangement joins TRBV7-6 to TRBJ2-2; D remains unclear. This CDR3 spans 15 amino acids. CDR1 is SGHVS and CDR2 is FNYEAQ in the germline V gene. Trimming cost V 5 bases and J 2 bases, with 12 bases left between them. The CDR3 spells CASSLELTNTGELFF. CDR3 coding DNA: TGTGCCAGCAGCCTGGAACTAACAAACACCGGGGAGCTGTTTTTT.

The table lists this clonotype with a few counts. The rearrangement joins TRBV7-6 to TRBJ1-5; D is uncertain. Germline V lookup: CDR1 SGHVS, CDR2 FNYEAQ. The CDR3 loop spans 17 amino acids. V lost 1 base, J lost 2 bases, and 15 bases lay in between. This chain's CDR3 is CASSLGWSPLGNQPQHF. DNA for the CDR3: TGTGCCAGCAGCTTAGGATGGTCACCCCTGGGCAATCAGCCCCAGCATTTT.

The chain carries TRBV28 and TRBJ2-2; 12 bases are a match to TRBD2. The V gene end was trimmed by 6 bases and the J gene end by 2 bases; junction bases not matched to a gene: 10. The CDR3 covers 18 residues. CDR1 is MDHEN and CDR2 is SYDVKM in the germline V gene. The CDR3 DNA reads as TGTGCCAGCAGCTCCTTTGGACTAGCGGGGATTAACACCGGGGAGCTGTTTTTT. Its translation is CASSSFGLAGINTGELFF.

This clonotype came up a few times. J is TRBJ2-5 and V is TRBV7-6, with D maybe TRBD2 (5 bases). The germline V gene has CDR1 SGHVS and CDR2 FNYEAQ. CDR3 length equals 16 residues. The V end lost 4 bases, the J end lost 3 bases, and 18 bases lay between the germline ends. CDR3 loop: CASSYLATPKEETQYF. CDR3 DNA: TGTGCCAGCAGCTACCTAGCAACCCCAAAGGAAGAGACCCAGTACTTC. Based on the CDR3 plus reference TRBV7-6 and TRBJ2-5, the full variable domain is GAGVSQSPRYKVTKRGQDVALRCDPISGHVSLYWYRQALGQGPEFLTYFNYEAQQDKSGLPNDRFSAERPEGSISTLTIQRTEQRDSAMYRCASSYLATPKEETQYFGPGTRLLVL.

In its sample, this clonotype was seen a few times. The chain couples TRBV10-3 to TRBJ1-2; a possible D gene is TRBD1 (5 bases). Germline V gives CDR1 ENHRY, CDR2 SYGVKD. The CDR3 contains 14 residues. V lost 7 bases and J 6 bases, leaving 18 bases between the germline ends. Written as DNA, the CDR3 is TGTGCCATCACCCTGGGGCAGGGAGTTGATGGCTACACCTTC. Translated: CAITLGQGVDGYTF.

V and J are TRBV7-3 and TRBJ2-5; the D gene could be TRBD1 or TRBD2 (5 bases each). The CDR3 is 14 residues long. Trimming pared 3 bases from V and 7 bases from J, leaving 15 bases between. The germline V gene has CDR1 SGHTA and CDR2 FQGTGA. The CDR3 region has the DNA TGTGCCAGCAGCTTTAAGTCCGGGGCGGGGACCCAGTACTTC. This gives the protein CASSFKSGAGTQYF.

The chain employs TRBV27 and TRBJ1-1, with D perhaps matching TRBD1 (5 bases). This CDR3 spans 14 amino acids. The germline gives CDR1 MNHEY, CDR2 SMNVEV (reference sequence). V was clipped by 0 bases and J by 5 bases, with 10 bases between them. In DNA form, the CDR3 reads TGTGCCAGCAGTTTATCGATAGGGGCGACTGAAGCTTTCTTT. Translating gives CASSLSIGATEAFF.

In nucleotides, the CDR3 is TGTGCCAGCAGTGACCGGGACAGGGGGCTCACCGGGGAGCTGTTTTTT. Translation gives CASSDRDRGLTGELFF. The V call is TRBV28, the J call TRBJ2-2; TRBD1 aligns across 12 bases. The CDR3 has 16 residues. J gave up 4 bases and V 5 bases, and 5 bases lay outside the gene matches. Germline CDR1 reads MDHEN; CDR2 reads SYDVKM.